This TCR beta chain was sequenced in a study of blood T cells in healthy people across ages. With a J-beta primer mix and a sample-barcoded 5' primer, a second PCR ran 7 to 11 cycles. A 12-random-nucleotide template-switch adaptor tagged each cDNA molecule. TCRdb processed the 5' RACE reads anew with MiXCR; each CDR3 protein has one entry. This table has about 1,500,000 distinct CDR3 sequences, about 30% appearing once. Each sample had at least 7 million PBMCs isolated. The sequence was collected from a woman aged 25 to 45 in good health. Sequenced material: blood.

In DNA form, the CDR3 reads TGTGCCTGGAGTGGGGGACAGGGTTCCTACGAGCAGTACTTC. This translates into CAWSGGQGSYEQYF. The chain is built from TRBV30 and TRBJ2-7; 9 bases agree with TRBD1. Trimming took 1 base from V and 1 from J; bases not matched to a gene: 2. Germline CDR1 and CDR2: GTSNPN and SVGIG (reference sequence). This CDR3 is built from 14 residues.